The entry below gives a single T cell receptor (beta chain) sequence along with its context. Its antigen is not known. The V and J ends lost 3 bases and 8 bases respectively, with 11 bases between them. The germline CDR1 and CDR2 sequences are SGHKS and YYEKEE (reference sequence). The CDR3 spans 12 residues. The sample originates from a study of graft-versus-host responses after intestinal transplantation. Turning to the study itself: Grafts were multivisceral, liver-intestinal, or isolated intestinal. After anti-thymocyte globulin induction, recipients took tacrolimus and steroids for approximately three years. Regarding the study as a whole: GvH clones were identified in recipient marrow, with some first appearing in ileum or blood.

Using immunoSEQ multiplex PCR, the repertoire was profiled, and TCRdb retains in-frame clones only, with some absent. The sample yields just over 40,000 clones, 91% seen once. The receptor was derived from a human patient who received an intestinal transplant, so some T cells may come from the graft donor. Sequencing was performed on PBMCs, taken 314 days after intestinal transplant. This chain uses TRBV5-5 with TRBJ1-1, with D possibly matching TRBD1 (5 bases). CDR3 coding DNA: TGTGCCAGCAGCTCTATATGGGGGGAAGCTTTCTTT. As protein: CASSSIWGEAFF.